These 20 T cell receptor beta chains were sequenced from one sample in a study of early T cells in non-severe SARS-CoV-2 infection. TCRdb fed the 5' RACE reads into MiXCR, producing one record per CDR3 protein. The table includes around 34,000 distinct CDR3 sequences, 3.5% to 5% detected once. Sample: whole blood. The receptors were gathered from an adult who was a healthcare worker with PCR-confirmed SARS-CoV-2 infection or an uninfected control (not recorded which).

This clonotype was seen many times. The V call is TRBV20-1, the J call TRBJ2-5; maybe TRBD1 (5 bases). V lost 6 bases to trimming and J lost 1 base, with 12 bases between them. CDR3 size: 13 residues. Germline assignment: CDR1 DFQATT and CDR2 SNEGSKA (reference sequence). The CDR3 DNA reads as TGCAGTGCCGTTAGTAGGGGCCAAGAGACCCAGTACTTC. Translation gives CSAVSRGQETQYF.

This chain uses TRBV7-9 with TRBJ2-3; 8 bases line up with TRBD1. The V gene's germline CDR1 is SEHNR and CDR2 FQNEAQ (reference sequence). CDR3 size: 15 residues. The J segment lost 3 bases and the V segment lost 2 bases, leaving 4 bases of the junction unmatched. CDR3 DNA: TGTGCCAGCAGCTTACGAGGACAGGGTACAGATACGCAGTATTTT. It is translated as CASSLRGQGTDTQYF.

This clonotype was seen a handful of times. The chain recombines TRBV14 with TRBJ2-1; either TRBD1 or TRBD2 may fit D (5 bases each). Germline loops: CDR1 SGHDN, CDR2 FVKESK. The CDR3 extends over 13 amino acids. Trimming cost V 7 bases and J 10 bases, with 17 bases left between them. The CDR3 DNA is TGTGCCAGCAACTCTGGGACGCCGGGGGAGCAGTTCTTC. It encodes CASNSGTPGEQFF. Full variable domain (missing parts from reference TRBV14 and TRBJ2-1): EAGVTQFPSHSVIEKGQTVTLRCDPISGHDNLYWYRRVMGKEIKFLLHFVKESKQDESGMPNNRFLAERTGGTYSTLKVQPAELEDSGVYFCASNSGTPGEQFFGPGTRLTVL.

Ten or more counts support this clonotype. The rearrangement joins TRBV9 to TRBJ1-5; TRBD1 aligns across 9 bases. The germline V gene encodes CDR1 SGDLS and CDR2 YYNGEE. This CDR3 has 13 amino acids. Losses at the gene ends were 2 bases for V and 8 bases for J; bases not matched to a gene: 2. This CDR3 is CASSVGDREPQHF. CDR3 DNA sequence: TGTGCCAGCAGCGTTGGGGACAGGGAGCCCCAGCATTTT.

This clonotype appeared many times. The chain links TRBV7-9 to TRBJ2-7, with TRBD2 matching over 10 bases. Germline V gene sequence: CDR1 SEHNR, CDR2 FQNEAQ (reference sequence). Trimming at V came to 5 bases and at J to 7 bases, leaving 11 bases not matched to a gene. This CDR3 spans 15 amino acids. This CDR3 reads CASSPDRTSGTEQYF. The CDR3 DNA reads as TGTGCCAGCAGCCCAGACCGGACTAGCGGAACAGAGCAGTACTTC.

This clonotype was observed many times. The rearrangement joins TRBV4-1 to TRBJ2-7; D is perhaps TRBD1 or TRBD2 (5 bases each). Germline lookup yields CDR1 MGHRA and CDR2 YSYEKL. V was shortened by 3 bases and J by 0 bases, with 15 bases between the two germline ends. The CDR3 length is 16 residues. The CDR3 is CASSHPGAGLSYEQYF. CDR3 coding DNA: TGCGCCAGCAGCCATCCCGGGGCTGGTCTCTCCTACGAGCAGTACTTC.

The genes are TRBV3-1 and TRBJ2-4, with D perhaps TRBD2 (6 bases). Germline CDR1 and CDR2: LGHDT and YNNKEL (reference sequence). Between the trimmed V and J ends, which lost 8 bases and 6 bases, there was a span of 17 bases. The CDR3 runs 14 residues. The CDR3 loop is CASEPRGGGNIQYF. The CDR3 DNA follows: TGTGCCAGCGAGCCTCGGGGAGGTGGAAACATTCAGTACTTC. The full variable domain, completed using reference TRBV3-1 and TRBJ2-4, is DTAVSQTPKYLVTQMGNDKSIKCEQNLGHDTMYWYKQDSKKFLKIMFSYNNKELIINETVPNRFSPKSPDKAHLNLHINSLELGDSAVYFCASEPRGGGNIQYFGAGTRLSVL.

This clonotype was observed at least ten times. This chain uses TRBV7-9 with TRBJ1-1; 7 bases map to TRBD1. V gave up 0 bases and J gave up 4 bases; unmatched junction bases: 8. The CDR3 is made up of 16 amino acids. Germline CDR1 is SEHNR and CDR2 is FQNEAQ (reference sequence). The CDR3 DNA reads TGTGCCAGCAGCTTAGCAACCGGGACAGCCGGCACTGAAGCTTTCTTT. Translating it yields CASSLATGTAGTEAFF.

In its sample, this clonotype was seen many times. V usage is TRBV3-1 and J usage is TRBJ2-1, with a possible D match to TRBD2 (6 bases). CDR3 length: 15 amino acids. Trimming shortened V by 4 bases and J by 0 bases, and 10 bases separated the two germline ends. CDR1 and CDR2 (germline): LGHDT, YNNKEL (reference sequence). This chain's CDR3 is CASSPGEPSYNEQFF. The CDR3 DNA reads as TGTGCCAGCAGCCCGGGGGAACCCTCCTACAATGAGCAGTTCTTC.

This clonotype was counted many times. The rearrangement links TRBV5-5 to TRBJ2-6, with D tentatively TRBD2 (5 bases). This CDR3 contains 15 residues. The V gene lost 1 base and the J gene lost 2 bases, with 7 bases spanning the gap. Germline assignment: CDR1 SGHKS and CDR2 YYEKEE (reference sequence). CDR3 sequence (DNA): TGTGCCAGCAGCTTGATCGGGGCTGGGGCCAACGTCCTGACTTTC. Translated: CASSLIGAGANVLTF.

This clonotype was seen ten or more times. The rearrangement uses TRBV11-1 and TRBJ1-6; D call uncertain. Germline V CDR1 and CDR2: SGHAT, FQDESV (reference sequence). The CDR3 runs 12 residues. V gave up 3 bases and J gave up 7 bases, with 4 bases separating them. CDR3 sequence reads: CASSFPNSPLHF. The CDR3 DNA follows: TGTGCCAGCAGCTTCCCCAATTCACCCCTCCACTTT.

This clonotype has at least ten counts. This chain joins TRBV20-1 and TRBJ2-3; 11 positions match TRBD2. Germline assignment: CDR1 DFQATT and CDR2 SNEGSKA (reference sequence). The junction had 3 bases not matched to a gene; V was cut back by 5 bases and J by 2 bases. The CDR3 has 14 amino acids. The CDR3 DNA sequence: TGCAGTGCTCGACTAGCGGGGAACACAGATACGCAGTATTTT. This gives the protein CSARLAGNTDTQYF.

A few counts support this clonotype. The V gene is TRBV5-8, the J gene TRBJ2-2; no clear D. CDR1 is SGHTS and CDR2 is YDEGEE in the germline V gene. The CDR3 loop spans 14 amino acids. V was clipped by 4 bases and J by 0 bases, with 7 bases between them. The DNA for the CDR3 is TGTGCCAGCAGCAAACCTCCGAACACCGGGGAGCTGTTTTTT. Its translation is CASSKPPNTGELFF.

The sample holds a few counts of this clonotype. This chain links TRBV27 with TRBJ1-4, with a tentative D call TRBD1 (5 bases). This CDR3 comprises 16 residues. V dropped 5 bases and J dropped 2 bases, with 15 bases sitting between them. Germline CDR1 is MNHEY and CDR2 is SMNVEV (reference sequence). CDR3 in amino acids: CASSRGGSGTNEKLFF. CDR3 sequence (DNA): TGTGCCAGCAGTCGGGGCGGGTCGGGCACTAATGAAAAACTGTTTTTT.

The CDR3 spells CASSNRGPSRGETQYF. DNA of the CDR3: TGTGCCAGTAGTAACCGGGGCCCGTCCAGAGGAGAGACCCAGTACTTC. This chain uses TRBV19 with TRBJ2-5; TRBD1 or TRBD2 may be the D gene (5 bases each). The V and J ends lost 4 bases and 4 bases respectively, with 19 bases between them. The germline gives CDR1 LNHDA, CDR2 SQIVND (reference sequence). This CDR3 spans 16 amino acids.

The J gene is TRBJ1-6, the V gene TRBV3-1; no clear D gene. Germline V lookup: CDR1 LGHDT, CDR2 YNNKEL (reference sequence). V lost 6 bases and J 8 bases, leaving 14 bases between the germline ends. This CDR3 comprises 14 residues. This CDR3 is CASSVGISDSPLHF. CDR3 in DNA: TGTGCCAGCAGTGTGGGGATTTCTGATTCACCCCTCCACTTT.

There are a few counts of this clonotype. The rearrangement links TRBV10-2 to TRBJ2-6; D might be TRBD1 (5 bases). The V gene's germline CDR1 is WSHSY and CDR2 SAAADI. V gave up 2 bases and J gave up 0 bases, with 11 bases separating them. The length of the CDR3 is 17 residues. The CDR3 region is CASSEGARVSGANVLTF. CDR3 DNA sequence: TGCGCCAGCAGTGAGGGGGCCCGTGTCTCTGGGGCCAACGTCCTGACTTTC.

Many counts were recorded for this clonotype. CDR3 in DNA: TGTGCCAGCAGCCCTCCGGGAGTTAGCACAGATACGCAGTATTTT. As protein: CASSPPGVSTDTQYF. This chain uses TRBV7-9 with TRBJ2-3, with a tentative D call TRBD2 (6 bases). Per germline, CDR1 SEHNR and CDR2 FQNEAQ (reference sequence). The CDR3 has 15 residues. Trimming cost V 5 bases and J 0 bases, with 12 bases left between them.

This clonotype occurred many times. This chain uses TRBV27 with TRBJ2-1, with a possible D match to TRBD2 (6 bases). Between the trimmed V and J ends, which lost 6 bases and 10 bases, there was a span of 22 bases. The CDR3 is 15 amino acids. The germline CDR1 and CDR2 sequences are MNHEY and SMNVEV (reference sequence). The CDR3 nucleotides read TGTGCCAGCAGGACCCGATTTAGCGGCGGCCCGGAGCAGTTCTTC. Its translation: CASRTRFSGGPEQFF.

The CDR3 nucleotides read TGTGCCAGCAATGTCGAATCGACCCAAACCGGGGAGCTGTTTTTT. Protein product: CASNVESTQTGELFF. J is TRBJ2-2 and V is TRBV6-1; D uncertain. This CDR3 is 15 amino acids long. CDR1 is MNHNS, CDR2 SASEGT, per germline. V was cut by 7 bases and J by 5 bases, with 17 bases left in between.